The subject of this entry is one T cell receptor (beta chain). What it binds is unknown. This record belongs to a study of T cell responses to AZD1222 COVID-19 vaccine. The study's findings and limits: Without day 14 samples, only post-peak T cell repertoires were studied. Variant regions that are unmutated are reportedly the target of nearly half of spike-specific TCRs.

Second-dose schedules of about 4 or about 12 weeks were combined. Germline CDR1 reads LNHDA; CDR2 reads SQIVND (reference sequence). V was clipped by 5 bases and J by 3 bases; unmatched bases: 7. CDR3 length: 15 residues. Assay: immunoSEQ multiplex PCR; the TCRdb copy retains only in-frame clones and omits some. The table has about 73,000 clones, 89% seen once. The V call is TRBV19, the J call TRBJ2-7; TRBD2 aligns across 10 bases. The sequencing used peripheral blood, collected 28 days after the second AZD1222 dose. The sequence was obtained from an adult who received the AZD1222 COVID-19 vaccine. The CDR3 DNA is TGTGCCAGTAGTTCAGGACTAGCGGAATACTACGAGCAGTACTTC. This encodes CASSSGLAEYYEQYF.